This T cell receptor beta chain emerged from a study of blood T cells in healthy people across ages. Aged about 6 to 90, donors were systemically healthy Caucasians from Russia. V was clipped by 0 bases and J by 9 bases; unmatched bases: 5. The germline V gene has CDR1 LGHNA and CDR2 YSLEER. CDR3 length equals 16 residues. PCR was performed a second time for about 6 to 12 cycles using a sample-barcoded 5' primer and a J-beta primer mix. Sequencing recovered at least 2.5 million CDR3-containing paired-end reads from each sample. TCRdb analysed the 5' RACE reads with MiXCR anew, one entry per CDR3 protein. The sample records about 680,000 distinct CDR3 sequences, 49% being singletons.

Material for sequencing was blood. The chain combines TRBV4-3 with TRBJ2-1; 13 bases fit TRBD2. The receptor was derived from a woman aged 55-70 years in good health. DNA for the CDR3: TGCGCCAGCAGCCAAGATCGACTAGCGGGAGGTGGTGAGCAGTTCTTC. Encoded protein: CASSQDRLAGGGEQFF.